One T cell receptor (beta chain) is described in this entry. These data originate in a study of blood T cell repertoires in COVID-19. Study-wide background: T cells, B-cell-depleted T cells, or PBMCs provided the cDNA or gDNA that served as material.

In the original workflow: Reference gene primer amplification yielded estimated nucleated cell counts. Libraries were prepared by immunoSEQ multiplex PCR; TCRdb keeps only in-frame clonotypes and omits some of them. The D gene and trimming were derived from the DNA, and the V and J assignments and clone size from that table. Altogether 57,000 or so clones are present, 65% to 85% being singletons, with the ten largest covering about a sixth. The CDR3 is 19 amino acids. Germline CDR1 is LNHDA and CDR2 is SQIVND (reference sequence). V shed 2 bases and J 2 bases; nucleotides not matched to a gene: 15. This clonotype was sampled from a man in his 70s with active COVID-19. The V gene is TRBV19, the J gene TRBJ2-3; 8 nucleotides align to TRBD2. Sequencing was done on a sample of peripheral blood. DNA of the CDR3: TGTGCCAGTAGTATAATCCCGGGCACTAGCGGAAGAGCCACAGATACGCAGTATTTT. The encoded protein is CASSIIPGTSGRATDTQYF. The variable domain in full, with the rest retrieved from reference TRBV19 and TRBJ2-3, is DGGITQSPKYLFRKEGQNVTLSCEQNLNHDAMYWYRQDPGQGLRLIYYSQIVNDFQKGDIAEGYSVSREKKESFPLTVTSAQKNPTAFYLCASSIIPGTSGRATDTQYFGPGTRLTVL.